These T cell receptor beta chains were read from a single sample in a study of cytomegalovirus exposure and HLA in healthy donors. Assay used: immunoSEQ multiplex PCR; TCRdb lists only in-frame clones, some missing. The sample yields 150,000 to 200,000 clones, roughly 88% seen once. Material for sequencing was PBMCs. The receptors here all came from a man aged 18 to 29 in good health and CMV-seropositive. The CDR3 runs from the conserved cysteine through the conserved F or W. D genes are given only for firm matches. Size is stated for part of the rows, as once, few or many counts, or as a class when the clone is expanded.

V gene: TRBV6-1; J gene: TRBJ2-3; D gene: TRBD1; clone size: NA; CDR3 protein: CASSGGQGILDTQYF; CDR3 DNA: TGTGCCAGCAGTGGCGGACAGGGCATCCTAGATACGCAGTATTTT
V gene: TRBV5-6; J gene: TRBJ1-2; D gene: NA; clone size: few; CDR3 protein: CASSLPDSNYGYTF; CDR3 DNA: TGTGCCAGCAGCTTACCTGACAGTAACTATGGCTACACCTTC
V gene: TRBV4-3; J gene: TRBJ2-7; D gene: NA; clone size: NA; CDR3 protein: CASSQDQTYEQYF; CDR3 DNA: TGCGCCAGCAGCCAAGACCAGACCTACGAGCAGTACTTC
V gene: TRBV7-9; J gene: TRBJ1-2; D gene: NA; clone size: NA; CDR3 protein: CASSHDRNYGYTF; CDR3 DNA: TGTGCCAGCAGCCACGACAGAAACTATGGCTACACCTTC
V gene: TRBV5-4; J gene: TRBJ2-5; D gene: TRBD1; clone size: NA; CDR3 protein: CASSFYRGQGETQYF; CDR3 DNA: TGTGCCAGCAGCTTCTACAGGGGGCAGGGGGAGACCCAGTACTTC
V gene: TRBV6-5; J gene: TRBJ1-2; D gene: NA; clone size: once; CDR3 protein: CASSTSTGTLVYTF; CDR3 DNA: TGTGCCAGCAGTACATCGACCGGGACTCTTGTCTACACCTTC
V gene: TRBV6-5; J gene: TRBJ1-4; D gene: TRBD1; clone size: NA; CDR3 protein: CASSEQGKVEKLFF; CDR3 DNA: TGTGCCAGCAGCGAACAGGGGAAGGTTGAAAAACTGTTTTTT
V gene: TRBV5-4; J gene: TRBJ2-7; D gene: TRBD2; clone size: NA; CDR3 protein: CASSLRGVSYEQYF; CDR3 DNA: TGTGCCAGCAGCCTACGGGGGGTCTCCTACGAGCAGTACTTC
V gene: TRBV9; J gene: TRBJ2-7; D gene: TRBD2; clone size: NA; CDR3 protein: CASSVGGGSTYEQYF; CDR3 DNA: TGTGCCAGCAGCGTAGGGGGGGGGTCCACCTACGAGCAGTACTTC
V gene: TRBV30; J gene: TRBJ1-1; D gene: NA; clone size: once; CDR3 protein: CAWSAGVAFF; CDR3 DNA: TGTGCCTGGAGTGCGGGGGTAGCTTTCTTT
V gene: TRBV7-6; J gene: TRBJ1-1; D gene: TRBD1; clone size: NA; CDR3 protein: CASSFGTGAVGTEAFF; CDR3 DNA: TGTGCCAGCAGCTTTGGGACAGGGGCCGTGGGCACTGAAGCTTTCTTT
V gene: TRBV6-6; J gene: TRBJ1-3; D gene: NA; clone size: NA; CDR3 protein: CASSSTQDTIYF; CDR3 DNA: TGTGCCAGCAGTTCCACCCAGGACACCATATATTTT
V gene: TRBV27; J gene: TRBJ1-6; D gene: NA; clone size: once; CDR3 protein: CASSPLKQINSPLHF; CDR3 DNA: TGTGCCAGCAGTCCGCTGAAACAGATTAATTCACCCCTCCACTTT
V gene: TRBV27; J gene: TRBJ2-3; D gene: NA; clone size: NA; CDR3 protein: CASSFRVAKIHEDTQYF; CDR3 DNA: TGTGCCAGCAGTTTTCGGGTAGCAAAGATCCATGAGGATACGCAGTATTTT
V gene: TRBV6-6; J gene: TRBJ2-3; D gene: TRBD1; clone size: NA; CDR3 protein: CASSRGQGGTDTQYF; CDR3 DNA: TGTGCCAGCAGCCGGGGACAGGGTGGCACAGATACGCAGTATTTT
V gene: TRBV6-5; J gene: TRBJ2-7; D gene: NA; clone size: NA; CDR3 protein: CASSARDKYEQYF; CDR3 DNA: TGTGCCAGCAGCGCTCGGGACAAGTACGAGCAGTACTTC
V gene: TRBV10-2; J gene: TRBJ2-5; D gene: NA; clone size: once; CDR3 protein: CASSEEGKTQYF; CDR3 DNA: TGCGCCAGCAGTGAGGAGGGTAAGACCCAGTACTTC
V gene: TRBV29-1; J gene: TRBJ2-7; D gene: TRBD1; clone size: NA; CDR3 protein: CSVSFGTGVYEQYF; CDR3 DNA: TGCAGCGTTAGTTTTGGGACAGGGGTATACGAGCAGTACTTC
V gene: TRBV7-6; J gene: TRBJ2-1; D gene: NA; clone size: NA; CDR3 protein: CASRTLDTSSYNEQFF; CDR3 DNA: TGTGCCAGCAGGACCTTGGACACCAGCTCCTACAATGAGCAGTTCTTC
V gene: TRBV2; J gene: TRBJ1-5; D gene: NA; clone size: NA; CDR3 protein: CASSRREGYQPQHF; CDR3 DNA: TGTGCCAGCTCCCGCAGGGAGGGGTATCAGCCCCAGCATTTT
V gene: TRBV7-2; J gene: TRBJ1-6; D gene: NA; clone size: NA; CDR3 protein: CASSPYRVYNSPLHF; CDR3 DNA: TGTGCCAGCAGCCCCTATCGGGTCTATAATTCACCCCTCCACTTT
V gene: TRBV2; J gene: TRBJ1-2; D gene: TRBD1; clone size: NA; CDR3 protein: CASRRDRVNYGYTF; CDR3 DNA: TGTGCCAGCAGAAGAGACAGGGTTAACTATGGCTACACCTTC
V gene: TRBV7-2; J gene: TRBJ2-7; D gene: NA; clone size: NA; CDR3 protein: CASSVRDGFGYF; CDR3 DNA: TGTGCCAGCAGCGTAAGAGACGGGTTTGGGTACTTC
V gene: TRBV6-5; J gene: TRBJ1-2; D gene: NA; clone size: NA; CDR3 protein: CASSYSSLYGYTF; CDR3 DNA: TGTGCCAGCAGTTACTCGAGTCTCTATGGCTACACCTTC
V gene: TRBV29-1; J gene: TRBJ1-1; D gene: NA; clone size: NA; CDR3 protein: CSVDDQGNRKVLMNTEAFF; CDR3 DNA: TGCAGCGTGGACGATCAGGGAAACCGGAAAGTCCTAATGAACACTGAAGCTTTCTTT
V gene: TRBV9; J gene: TRBJ2-2; D gene: NA; clone size: NA; CDR3 protein: CASKVGNTGELFF; CDR3 DNA: TGTGCCAGCAAAGTCGGGAACACCGGGGAGCTGTTTTTT